Listed below are T cell receptor beta chains from one sample, sequenced in a study of blood T cells in healthy people across ages. In TCRdb, the 5' RACE reads were re-called with MiXCR into one record per CDR3 protein. Found here are 1.8 million or so distinct CDR3 sequences, approximately 39% of them singletons; the top ten hold roughly 23%. Sequencing was performed on blood. The receptors come from a human donor in good health. CDR3s include the opening cysteine and the closing phenylalanine or tryptophan. D genes are given only for firm matches. Clone size is given for some rows only: seen once, a few or many times, or a class if the clone is expanded.

cdr3_aa	cdr3_nt	d_call	clone_size	cdr3_length	v_call	j_call
CASSPKGGAPGELFF	TGTGCCAGCAGCCCCAAGGGAGGGGCACCCGGGGAGCTGTTTTTT	TRBD2	few	15	TRBV7-9	TRBJ2-2
CASSPQSSGGETQYF	TGTGCCAGCAGCCCTCAGTCTAGCGGGGGAGAGACCCAGTACTTC	TRBD2	NA	15	TRBV7-2	TRBJ2-5
CSVPGQQETQYF	TGCAGTGTCCCGGGACAGCAAGAGACCCAGTACTTC	TRBD1	NA	12	TRBV20-1	TRBJ2-5
CAGSLALTGVHEQYF	TGCGCCGGCAGCTTGGCGCTAACGGGGGTTCACGAGCAGTACTTC	NA	few	15	TRBV5-1	TRBJ2-7
CASSQGLGNTEAFF	TGCGCCAGCAGCCAAGGGCTCGGAAACACTGAAGCTTTCTTT	NA	NA	14	TRBV4-3	TRBJ1-1
CASSLRQGVYEQYF	TGTGCCAGCAGTCTCAGGCAGGGGGTCTACGAGCAGTACTTC	TRBD1	NA	14	TRBV6-5	TRBJ2-7
CAISETSGEYNEQFF	TGTGCCATCAGTGAGACTAGCGGGGAATACAATGAGCAGTTCTTC	TRBD2	few	15	TRBV10-3	TRBJ2-1
CASSPGGLAGGQGQFF	TGTGCCAGCAGCCCTGGGGGGCTAGCGGGGGGACAAGGGCAGTTCTTC	TRBD2	NA	16	TRBV7-3	TRBJ2-1
CASSTGTGGGDEQYF	TGCGCCAGCAGTACTGGGACAGGGGGGGGAGACGAGCAGTACTTC	TRBD1	NA	15	TRBV5-1	TRBJ2-7
CASSQTRDSPLHF	TGTGCCAGCAGTCAGACACGGGATTCACCCCTCCACTTT	NA	NA	13	TRBV9	TRBJ1-6
CASSPTPGLMGETQYF	TGTGCCAGCAGCCCTACCCCGGGACTCATGGGGGAGACCCAGTACTTC	NA	NA	16	TRBV7-2	TRBJ2-5
CSVGDRGSLNGYTF	TGCAGCGTTGGGGACCGTGGCTCATTGAATGGCTACACCTTC	NA	NA	14	TRBV29-1	TRBJ1-2
CASGPQGAYEQYF	TGTGCCAGCGGACCTCAGGGGGCCTACGAGCAGTACTTC	TRBD1	NA	13	TRBV6-6	TRBJ2-7
CASSQDRASGEADTQYF	TGCGCCAGCAGCCAAGATCGGGCTAGCGGGGAAGCAGATACGCAGTATTTT	TRBD2	few	17	TRBV4-1	TRBJ2-3
CSAMAGGNIQYF	TGCAGTGCTATGGCAGGGGGAAACATTCAGTACTTC	TRBD1	few	12	TRBV20-1	TRBJ2-4
CASSFGYAGGRTEAFF	TGTGCCAGCAGTTTTGGGTATGCGGGCGGTAGGACTGAAGCTTTCTTT	NA	few	16	TRBV28	TRBJ1-1
CASSQTGQGYEKLFF	TGCGCCAGCAGCCAAACGGGACAGGGTTATGAAAAACTGTTTTTT	TRBD1	few	15	TRBV4-3	TRBJ1-4
CASSQGPGTTTANEQFF	TGCGCCAGCAGCCAGGGTCCCGGGACTACCACGGCAAATGAGCAGTTCTTC	TRBD2	few	17	TRBV4-3	TRBJ2-1
CATSDLQGTGYTF	TGTGCCACCAGTGATTTGCAGGGTACTGGCTACACCTTC	NA	few	13	TRBV24-1	TRBJ1-2
CSVETGGLDEQYF	TGCAGCGTTGAGACAGGGGGCTTAGACGAGCAGTACTTC	TRBD1	many	13	TRBV29-1	TRBJ2-7
CASSKTGGGGANEQYF	TGTGCCAGCAGCAAAACTGGGGGCGGGGGGGCGAACGAACAGTATTTT	NA	NA	16	TRBV21-1	TRBJ2-3
CASSLRAHGVPEDEQYF	TGTGCCAGCAGTTTAAGGGCACACGGCGTACCCGAGGACGAGCAGTACTTC	NA	few	17	TRBV28	TRBJ2-7
CASSSTILAGSEKYYYNEQFF	TGTGCCAGCAGCTCCACAATACTAGCGGGCTCTGAGAAGTACTACTACAATGAGCAGTTCTTC	TRBD2	NA	21	TRBV11-1	TRBJ2-1
CASSGLYEQYF	TGTGCCAGCAGTGGGCTCTACGAGCAGTACTTC	NA	many	11	TRBV6-5	TRBJ2-7
CASSHRRVREGDGHTF	TGTGCCAGCAGCCATCGTAGGGTTAGAGAAGGGGATGGCCACACCTTC	NA	NA	16	TRBV12-3/TRBV12-4	TRBJ1-2
CASSYGLGRGTQYF	TGTGCCAGCAGTTACGGGCTGGGGAGAGGGACCCAGTACTTC	NA	NA	14	TRBV6-5	TRBJ2-5
CASSWTVEVDEQFF	TGTGCCAGCAGTTGGACCGTCGAGGTCGATGAGCAGTTCTTC	NA	NA	14	TRBV2	TRBJ2-1
CASSLERVGHYGYTF	TGCGCCAGCAGCTTGGAGAGGGTCGGCCACTATGGCTACACCTTC	NA	once	15	TRBV5-1	TRBJ1-2
CASSLLAGGTEQFF	TGTGCCAGCAGCTTACTAGCGGGGGGGACTGAGCAGTTCTTC	TRBD2	few	14	TRBV7-2	TRBJ2-1
CASSLTVAATYEQYF	TGTGCCAGCAGCCTAACGGTCGCGGCCACCTACGAGCAGTACTTC	NA	few	15	TRBV7-8	TRBJ2-7
CASSKGRGSYNEQFF	TGTGCCAGCAGCAAAGGTCGGGGCTCCTACAATGAGCAGTTCTTC	NA	few	15	TRBV21-1	TRBJ2-1
CNAASGNYGYTF	TGCAATGCTGCCTCAGGAAACTATGGCTACACCTTC	NA	few	12	TRBV20-1	TRBJ1-2
CASSFSGQQYF	TGTGCCAGCAGCTTTAGCGGGCAACAGTATTTT	TRBD2	few	11	TRBV7-2	TRBJ2-3
CASSQGTRPRGTLHF	TGCGCCAGCAGCCAAGGGACCCGGCCGCGAGGAACCCTCCACTTT	NA	NA	15	TRBV4-3	TRBJ1-6
CASSLLGLANSYNEQFF	TGCGCCAGCAGCTTGCTCGGGTTAGCAAACTCCTACAATGAGCAGTTCTTC	NA	few	17	TRBV5-1	TRBJ2-1
CASNGAGQPQHF	TGTGCCAGCAACGGCGCGGGTCAGCCCCAGCATTTT	NA	NA	12	TRBV28	TRBJ1-5
CASSSGTTYAEQYF	TGTGCCAGCAGCTCCGGGACTACTTATGCAGAGCAGTACTTC	TRBD2	NA	14	TRBV9	TRBJ2-4
CASSPSSPTEGYSNQPQHF	TGCGCCAGCAGCCCATCTTCCCCGACGGAAGGATATAGCAATCAGCCCCAGCATTTT	NA	NA	19	TRBV4-3	TRBJ1-5
CSVGQRTGEKLFF	TGCAGCGTTGGCCAACGAACGGGGGAAAAACTGTTTTTT	NA	NA	13	TRBV29-1	TRBJ1-4
CASSYGNPSDAQYF	TGTGCCAGCAGTTACGGGAACCCCTCAGATGCGCAGTATTTT	NA	NA	14	TRBV6-2/TRBV6-3	TRBJ2-3
CASSIDGNNEQFF	TGTGCCAGTAGTATTGACGGAAACAATGAGCAGTTCTTC	NA	NA	13	TRBV19	TRBJ2-1
CSARDGGSSYNEQFF	TGCAGTGCTAGAGACGGCGGAAGCTCCTACAATGAGCAGTTCTTC	NA	NA	15	TRBV20-1	TRBJ2-1
CASSLEGQGLEKVFF	TGCGCCAGCAGCTTGGAAGGACAAGGCCTCGAAAAGGTGTTTTTT	NA	NA	15	TRBV5-1	TRBJ1-4
CSGVGGAQTQYF	TGCAGCGGCGTCGGGGGGGCGCAGACCCAGTACTTC	TRBD2	NA	12	TRBV29-1	TRBJ2-5
CSALGQASLNYGYTF	TGCAGCGCCCTAGGACAGGCATCACTGAACTATGGCTACACCTTC	TRBD1	NA	15	TRBV29-1	TRBJ1-2
CACSVVTGLNTEAFF	TGTGCCTGCAGCGTCGTGACAGGGCTGAACACTGAAGCTTTCTTT	TRBD1	NA	15	TRBV9	TRBJ1-1
CSVRQSNQPQHF	TGCAGCGTTCGACAGAGCAATCAGCCCCAGCATTTT	NA	NA	12	TRBV29-1	TRBJ1-5
CASSQKLTVSYGYTF	TGTGCCAGCAGCCAGAAATTGACAGTATCCTATGGCTACACCTTC	NA	NA	15	TRBV4-2	TRBJ1-2
CASSQDNGGAYEQFF	TGCGCCAGCAGCCAAGACAACGGGGGGGCTTACGAGCAGTTCTTC	TRBD2	NA	15	TRBV4-1	TRBJ2-1
CATSDLDTRPPDTQYF	TGTGCCACCAGTGATTTGGACACCCGCCCCCCAGATACGCAGTATTTT	NA	once	16	TRBV24-1	TRBJ2-3
CASSSSGTAGANVLTF	TGTGCCAGCAGCTCCTCCGGGACAGCTGGGGCCAACGTCCTGACTTTC	TRBD1	few	16	TRBV7-2	TRBJ2-6
CSAKTEYEQYF	TGCAGCGCTAAGACAGAATACGAGCAGTACTTC	NA	NA	11	TRBV29-1	TRBJ2-7
CASRYGGQIGEAFF	TGTGCCAGCAGGTACGGGGGGCAAATTGGTGAAGCTTTCTTT	NA	NA	14	TRBV3-1	TRBJ1-1
CASRKDTGALYEQYF	TGCGCCAGCAGGAAAGATACAGGGGCGCTTTACGAGCAGTACTTC	TRBD1	NA	15	TRBV5-1	TRBJ2-7
CSARTENPKNIQYF	TGCAGTGCTAGAACGGAGAATCCCAAAAACATTCAGTACTTC	NA	NA	14	TRBV20-1	TRBJ2-4
CSVASGFGDQPQHF	TGCAGCGTTGCCTCCGGGTTCGGGGATCAGCCCCAGCATTTT	NA	NA	14	TRBV29-1	TRBJ1-5
CASRASGTGGPYEQFF	TGTGCCAGCAGAGCGTCCGGGACAGGGGGGCCTTACGAGCAGTTCTTC	TRBD1	once	16	TRBV27	TRBJ2-1